The 11 T cell receptor beta chains in this list originate from one sample, sequenced in a study of glioma-infiltrating T cells. Amplification of TCR alpha and beta CDR3 regions from RNA used iRepertoire nested multiplex PCR. From the multiplex PCR reads, TCRdb called clonotypes with MiXCR, one entry per CDR3 protein. The sample lists some 160,000 distinct CDR3 sequences, about 46% occurring once. Sequenced sample: glioma tissue, nonneoplastic brain tissue, or PBMCs (not recorded which). Source of these receptors: a human donor with low-grade glioma or glioblastoma, undergoing nonglioma brain surgery, or in good health (not recorded which).

This clonotype came up a few times. V is TRBV4-1 and J is TRBJ1-1; maybe TRBD1 (5 bases). CDR3 size: 14 residues. In germline, CDR1 is MGHRA, CDR2 YSYEKL. Trimming shortened V by 4 bases and J by 9 bases, and 18 bases separated the two germline ends. This chain's CDR3 is CASSPAGVRQKAFF. As DNA, the CDR3 is TGCGCCAGCAGCCCTGCGGGGGTAAGGCAGAAAGCTTTCTTT.

This clonotype was recorded a few times. This chain connects TRBV12-3 or TRBV12-4 to TRBJ2-1; 9 bases are a match to TRBD2. With V trimmed by 3 bases and J by 9 bases, 6 bases remained unmatched. This CDR3 spans 14 amino acids. This chain's CDR3 is CASSFGSGSSEQFF. CDR3 bases: TGTGCCAGCAGTTTTGGTAGCGGGAGTAGTGAGCAGTTCTTC.

This clonotype was picked up a small number of times. This chain uses TRBV7-8 with TRBJ1-5; D is undetermined. V dropped 1 base and J dropped 8 bases, with 15 bases sitting between them. This CDR3 contains 15 residues. In germline, CDR1 is SGHVS, CDR2 FQNEAQ. CDR3 in amino acids: CASSLEFSTAEPQHF. CDR3 coding DNA: TGTGCCAGCAGCTTAGAGTTTTCCACTGCAGAGCCCCAGCATTTT.

This clonotype was detected many times. The rearrangement joins TRBV28 to TRBJ2-5, with 7 bases that match TRBD1. The germline gives CDR1 MDHEN, CDR2 SYDVKM. Losses at the gene ends were 7 bases for V and 3 bases for J; bases not matched to a gene: 2. CDR3 length equals 12 residues. The CDR3 is CASTGTEETQYF. CDR3 coding DNA: TGTGCCAGCACTGGGACAGAAGAGACCCAGTACTTC. Using reference TRBV28 and TRBJ2-5 for the parts outside the CDR3, the full variable domain is DVKVTQSSRYLVKRTGEKVFLECVQDMDHENMFWYRQDPGLGLRLIYFSYDVKMKEKGDIPEGYSVSREKKERFSLILESASTNQTSMYLCASTGTEETQYFGPGTRLLVL.

A note on this clonotype: A much larger clone lies one base from this, so it may be a read error. The chain combines TRBV2 with TRBJ1-1, with 7 bases matching TRBD1. Germline loops: CDR1 SNHLY, CDR2 FYNNEI. CDR3 length equals 14 residues. Here the CDR3 reads CAGRGTVLNTEAFF. DNA of the CDR3: TGTGCCGGCAGAGGGACAGTCCTGAACACTGAAGCTTTCTTT.

Points on this clonotype: At one end the junction does not follow the germline gene, possibly because of a read error. V is TRBV5-4 and J is TRBJ2-1; TRBD2 might be the D (6 bases). CDR3 size: 16 residues. Germline V gene lookup returns CDR1 SGHNT and CDR2 YYREEE (reference sequence). This CDR3 reads CACSQDPAGSYNEQFF. Written as DNA, the CDR3 is TGTGCCTGCAGCCAAGATCCCGCGGGGAGCTACAATGAGCAGTTCTTC.

Note on this clonotype: Possible read error: a much larger clone is one base away. This chain uses TRBV7-9 with TRBJ2-7, with TRBD1 matching 8 bases. Trimming removed 5 bases from V and 7 bases from J; junction bases left unmatched: 10. The CDR3 length is 14 residues. The germline V gene encodes CDR1 SEHNR and CDR2 FQNEAQ (reference sequence). The CDR3 reads CASSMGWTGKEQYF. CDR3 DNA sequence: TGTGCCAGCAGCATGGGATGGACAGGGAAGGAGCAGTACTTC.

As regards this clonotype: A much larger clone differs by one base, so this may be a read error. V is TRBV18 and J is TRBJ1-1; D not resolved. V was trimmed by 5 bases and J by 6 bases, leaving 7 bases between them. Looked up from germline, CDR1 is KGHSH and CDR2 is LQKENI. This CDR3 has 11 residues. The CDR3: CASSAEAEAFF. The CDR3 region has the DNA TGTGCCAGCTCAGCCGAAGCTGAAGCTTTCTTT.

Concerning this clonotype itself: The junction does not match germline at one end; this may be a read error. V and J are TRBV6-1 and TRBJ2-3; no definite D call. Germline V gene lookup returns CDR1 MNHNS and CDR2 SASEGT. The CDR3 runs to 15 residues. The CDR3 sequence: CASSGLIYNTDTKYF. Written as DNA, the CDR3 is TGTGCCAGCAGTGGGCTAATCTATAACACAGATACGAAGTATTTT.

J is TRBJ2-7 and V is TRBV20-1, with 8 nucleotides matching TRBD2. Germline trimming cut 6 bases from V and 8 bases from J; bases unmatched to any gene: 15. The CDR3 has 14 residues. The germline CDR1 and CDR2 sequences are DFQATT and SNEGSKA (reference sequence). CDR3 region: CSAGTSEKLYKQYF. The CDR3 coding sequence is TGCAGTGCAGGGACTAGTGAGAAACTTTACAAGCAGTACTTC.

This clonotype has ten or more counts. The genes are TRBV20-1 and TRBJ2-2; tentative D call: TRBD2 (6 bases). The CDR3 has 17 residues. The germline V and J ends were trimmed by 6 bases and 8 bases, with 28 bases remaining between them. Germline CDR1 is DFQATT and CDR2 is SNEGSKA (reference sequence). CDR3 DNA sequence: TGCAGTGCCAGTCCGACCGGGACTCTCTATTTAGCGGGGGAGCTGTTTTTT. Protein sequence: CSASPTGTLYLAGELFF.